The 26 T cell receptor beta chains listed next were all sequenced from one sample in a study of regulatory T cells in long-lasting Graves disease. Sample time point: persistent/refractory GD, antithyroid drugs over 5 years with positive TRAb. Scientists built the TCR library using RNA that was extracted from PBMCs. For TCR beta, libraries came from iRepertoire HTBI primers and Arm-PCR of CDR3 regions. TCRdb recomputed calls from the multiplex PCR reads with MiXCR, one row per CDR3 protein. The sample holds 310,000 or so distinct CDR3 sequences, roughly a fifth seen once. This specimen consisted of peripheral blood mononuclear cells (PBMCs), obtained when the disease was refractory, from a patient treated with antithyroid drugs. The receptors shown here come from a female donor with Graves disease.

This clonotype has ten or more counts. V and J are TRBV7-2 and TRBJ2-7; possible D gene TRBD2, 5 bases. V dropped 2 bases and J dropped 0 bases, with 11 bases sitting between them. The CDR3 totals 15 residues. From germline, CDR1 is SGHTA and CDR2 FQGNSA. CDR3 DNA sequence: TGTGCCAGCAGCTTAAGCGGCAGCTCCTCCTACGAGCAGTACTTC. It yields the protein CASSLSGSSSYEQYF.

This clonotype appeared many times. The V and J genes are TRBV5-5 and TRBJ1-1; tentatively, D is TRBD1 (6 bases). Looked up from germline, CDR1 is SGHKS and CDR2 is YYEKEE (reference sequence). The V end lost 4 bases, the J end lost 2 bases, and 15 bases lay between the germline ends. The CDR3 loop spans 15 amino acids. DNA for the CDR3: TGTGCCAGCAGCCGAATCCGACAGGATAACACTGAAGCTTTCTTT. Translation gives CASSRIRQDNTEAFF.

The CDR3 reads CASSLELGGRYF. CDR3 coding DNA: TGTGCCAGCAGCTTAGAGTTGGGGGGGAGGTATTTT. The chain recombines TRBV7-9 with TRBJ2-3, with 7 bases fitting TRBD2. Looked up from germline, CDR1 is SEHNR and CDR2 is FQNEAQ (reference sequence). J lost 14 bases, V lost 1 base, and 6 bases had no gene match. The length of the CDR3 is 12 residues.

Points on this clonotype: Given the absence of the conserved phenylalanine or tryptophan at the CDR3 end, a read error is likely. This chain uses TRBV4-1 with TRBJ2-2; 14 bases map to TRBD2. This CDR3 spans 17 amino acids. J gave up 7 bases and V 4 bases, and 8 bases lay outside the gene matches. Germline CDR1 and CDR2: MGHRA and YSYEKL. CDR3 loop: CASSPRGLAGAVGELFL. CDR3 DNA: TGCGCCAGCAGCCCCAGGGGACTAGCGGGAGCGGTCGGGGAGCTGTTTCTT.

This clonotype was observed at least ten times. The chain uses TRBV30 and TRBJ2-5; D perhaps matches TRBD1 (6 bases). Per the germline V gene, CDR1 is GTSNPN and CDR2 is SVGIG (reference sequence). The CDR3 totals 14 residues. V was shortened by 4 bases and J by 1 base, with 13 bases between the two germline ends. The CDR3 DNA sequence: TGTGCCTGGACTGTTGGGGGCCTCCAAGAGACCCAGTACTTC. Translation gives CAWTVGGLQETQYF.

Details on this clonotype: This may arise from a read error, as a much more abundant clone is one base away. The chain links TRBV27 to TRBJ1-5; 8 nucleotides line up with TRBD1. The CDR3 loop spans 14 amino acids. CDR1 and CDR2 from the germline V gene are MNHEY and SMNVEV (reference sequence). CDR3: CASSWTGWNQSQHF. CDR3 DNA: TGTGCCAGCAGTTGGACAGGGTGGAATCAGTCCCAGCATTTT.

The CDR3 DNA follows: TGTGCCAGCTCACCAAGACAGGGGGCAACTAATGAAAAACTGTTTTTT. It codes for CASSPRQGATNEKLFF. This sequence joins TRBV18 and TRBJ1-4; 9 bases line up with TRBD1. Per the germline V gene, CDR1 is KGHSH and CDR2 is LQKENI. The CDR3 covers 16 residues. Trimming at V came to 2 bases and at J to 0 bases, leaving 1 base not matched to a gene. Together with reference TRBV18 and TRBJ1-4, the CDR3 gives the full variable domain: NAGVMQNPRHLVRRRGQEARLRCSPMKGHSHVYWYRQLPEEGLKFMVYLQKENIIDESGMPKERFSAEFPKEGPSILRIQQVVRGDSAAYFCASSPRQGATNEKLFFGSGTQLSVL.

About this clonotype itself: Given a much more abundant clone one base away, this may be a read error. CDR3 nucleotides: TGTGCCAGCAGCCTGGTCCGGGCCGGGGGGCTGTTTTTT. Protein sequence: CASSLVRAGGLFF. The chain combines TRBV3-1 with TRBJ2-2; D is perhaps TRBD2 (6 bases). The CDR3 is 13 residues long. In germline, CDR1 is LGHDT, CDR2 YNNKEL (reference sequence).

A note on this clonotype: This may be a read error: a much more frequent sequence differs by one nucleotide. The chain joins TRBV2 to TRBJ1-5; 9 bases agree with TRBD1. The CDR3 sequence is 16 residues long. Germline assignment: CDR1 SNHLY and CDR2 FYNNEI. The CDR3 protein is CASRTLQGARNQPRHF. CDR3 nucleotide sequence: TGTGCCAGCAGAACATTACAGGGGGCGCGGAATCAGCCCCGGCATTTT.

There are many counts of this clonotype. V usage is TRBV6-5 and J usage is TRBJ1-5; D not certain. This CDR3 comprises 14 residues. Trimming cost V 0 bases and J 8 bases, with 11 bases left between them. Germline-derived CDR1 and CDR2 are MNHEY and SVGAGI. The CDR3 nucleotides read TGTGCCAGCAGTTACTCGAACATCCCCAAGCCCCAGCATTTT. Translation gives CASSYSNIPKPQHF.

The genes are TRBV5-1 and TRBJ2-5, with TRBD1 matching 8 bases. The CDR3 spans 14 residues. V trimming: 4 bases; J trimming: 5 bases; junction bases outside the gene matches: 7. CDR1 and CDR2 (germline): SGHRS, YFSETQ. The CDR3 spells CASSPRGRDETQYF. As DNA, the CDR3 is TGCGCCAGCAGCCCCAGGGGGCGCGATGAGACCCAGTACTTC.

This clonotype occurred a few times. The chain uses TRBV5-1 and TRBJ1-1; D unclear. V lost 0 bases and J 5 bases, leaving 11 bases between the germline ends. Germline CDR1 is SGHRS and CDR2 is YFSETQ. The CDR3 is made up of 14 amino acids. In DNA, the CDR3 is TGCGCCAGCAGCTTGGGGGATCGGAGGACTGAAGCTTTCTTT. Amino acid sequence: CASSLGDRRTEAFF.

The V gene is TRBV6-5, the J gene TRBJ1-6; D may be TRBD1 (6 bases). CDR3 length: 14 amino acids. The germline CDR1 and CDR2 sequences are MNHEY and SVGAGI. V lost 3 bases, J lost 9 bases, and 12 bases lay in between. The CDR3 coding sequence is TGTGCCAGCAGTTATATCGGGGGCGGTTCACCCCTCCACTTT. It is translated as CASSYIGGGSPLHF.

This clonotype was found many times. V gene TRBV28 combines with J gene TRBJ2-7; no reliable D call. Trimming took 2 bases from V and 0 from J, leaving 14 bases between them. CDR3 size: 16 residues. The V gene's germline CDR1 is MDHEN and CDR2 SYDVKM. The CDR3 spells CASSLQLRDRSYEQYF. In DNA form, the CDR3 reads TGTGCCAGCAGTTTACAGCTACGAGACCGCTCCTACGAGCAGTACTTC.

A few counts support this clonotype. The chain combines TRBV6-1 with TRBJ1-3, with TRBD1 matching over 8 bases. V dropped 4 bases and J dropped 9; count of bases not matched to a gene: 11. The CDR3 extends over 15 amino acids. Germline V lookup: CDR1 MNHNS, CDR2 SASEGT. DNA for the CDR3: TGTGCCAGCAGTGCCGGGACAGGACCCTCCACCACCATATATTTT. The encoded protein is CASSAGTGPSTTIYF.

This clonotype was found a few times. This chain uses TRBV6-1 with TRBJ2-4; the D gene could be TRBD1 or TRBD2 (5 bases each). Between the trimmed V and J ends, which lost 1 base and 4 bases, there was a span of 17 bases. The CDR3 runs to 17 residues. The germline V gene has CDR1 MNHNS and CDR2 SASEGT. The CDR3 sequence: CASSEGWGSGRKNIQYF. For the CDR3, the DNA is TGTGCCAGCAGTGAAGGGTGGGGGAGCGGAAGGAAAAACATTCAGTACTTC.

This clonotype has more than one count but fewer than ten. This chain uses TRBV7-8 with TRBJ2-5; a weak D match, TRBD1 (5 bases). Germline lookup yields CDR1 SGHVS and CDR2 FQNEAQ. Deletions cut 0 bases from V and 1 base from J, with 15 bases between. This CDR3 contains 17 residues. CDR3 loop: CASSLAARVGFQETQYF. The DNA for the CDR3 is TGTGCCAGCAGCTTAGCGGCCAGGGTGGGTTTCCAAGAGACCCAGTACTTC.

This chain uses TRBV2 with TRBJ1-3, with D possibly matching TRBD1 (5 bases). The CDR3 has 14 amino acids. Germline CDR1 is SNHLY and CDR2 is FYNNEI. The V gene lost 6 bases and the J gene lost 2 bases, with 11 bases spanning the gap. The CDR3 sequence is CASSGRTTGNTIYF. CDR3 nucleotide sequence: TGTGCCAGCAGCGGCCGGACAACTGGAAACACCATATATTTT.

As for this clonotype: The junction departs from germline at one end; a sequencing error may be responsible. The CDR3, as DNA: TGCAGTGCTCGAGACATCACAACTAATGAAAAACTGTTTTTT. Residues: CSARDITTNEKLFF. The V call is TRBV20-1, the J call TRBJ1-4; unclear D gene. CDR1 is DFQATT, CDR2 SNEGSKA, per germline (reference sequence). The CDR3 is 14 residues long.

This clonotype was observed a handful of times. The rearrangement links TRBV29-1 to TRBJ2-7; a weak D match, TRBD1 (6 bases). V lost 3 bases and J 4 bases, leaving 13 bases between the germline ends. CDR3 length: 13 residues. Per the germline V gene, CDR1 is SQVTM and CDR2 is ANQGSEA. The CDR3, as DNA: TGCAGCGTTGAGGACAGCAACTCTTACGAGCAGTACTTC. The encoded protein is CSVEDSNSYEQYF.

This clonotype was seen many times. This chain joins TRBV28 and TRBJ2-7; D is undetermined. This CDR3 has 14 amino acids. V was cut by 3 bases and J by 0 bases, with 9 bases left in between. CDR1 and CDR2 from the germline V gene are MDHEN and SYDVKM. Written as DNA, the CDR3 is TGTGCCAGCAGTTTGAGGATAAGCTCCTACGAGCAGTACTTC. Amino acid sequence: CASSLRISSYEQYF.

This chain joins TRBV5-1 and TRBJ1-3; D unresolved. Germline loops: CDR1 SGHRS, CDR2 YFSETQ. With 0 bases removed from V and 4 bases from J, the gap between germline ends came to 8 bases. The CDR3 has 14 amino acids. The CDR3 coding sequence is TGCGCCAGCAGCTTGGCCGCTGTCGGAAACACCATATATTTT. It codes for CASSLAAVGNTIYF.

This clonotype was observed at least ten times. V and J are TRBV20-1 and TRBJ1-1; possible D gene TRBD1, 5 bases. Per the germline V gene, CDR1 is DFQATT and CDR2 is SNEGSKA (reference sequence). V lost 1 base to trimming and J lost 2 bases, with 14 bases between them. The length of the CDR3 is 15 residues. The CDR3 spells CSARGSQGLNTEAFF. In DNA, the CDR3 is TGCAGTGCTAGAGGGAGCCAGGGACTCAACACTGAAGCTTTCTTT.

In this sample, this clonotype turned up many times. V gene TRBV12-3 or TRBV12-4 combines with J gene TRBJ2-7; TRBD2 aligns across 10 bases. The length of the CDR3 is 17 residues. The ends lost 4 bases at V and 0 bases at J; junction bases unmatched: 9. The CDR3 DNA reads as TGTGCCAGCAGTTCAATAGGACTAGCGGTGAGCTCCTACGAGCAGTACTTC. This gives the protein CASSSIGLAVSSYEQYF.

This clonotype was picked up many times. The chain links TRBV28 to TRBJ2-7; 8 bases match TRBD2. Germline CDR1 reads MDHEN; CDR2 reads SYDVKM. J gave up 3 bases and V 4 bases, and 5 bases lay outside the gene matches. The CDR3 is 14 residues long. The CDR3 loop reads CASSYPGGGYEQYF. In DNA form, the CDR3 reads TGTGCCAGCAGTTACCCGGGAGGGGGCTACGAGCAGTACTTC.

The V call is TRBV7-2, the J call TRBJ1-2; D is unresolved. Looked up from germline, CDR1 is SGHTA and CDR2 is FQGNSA. V lost 5 bases, J lost 4 bases, and 11 bases lay in between. The CDR3 loop spans 13 amino acids. The CDR3 bases are TGTGCCAGCAGCCCTCAGGAGAGCTATGGCTACACCTTC. Amino acid sequence: CASSPQESYGYTF.